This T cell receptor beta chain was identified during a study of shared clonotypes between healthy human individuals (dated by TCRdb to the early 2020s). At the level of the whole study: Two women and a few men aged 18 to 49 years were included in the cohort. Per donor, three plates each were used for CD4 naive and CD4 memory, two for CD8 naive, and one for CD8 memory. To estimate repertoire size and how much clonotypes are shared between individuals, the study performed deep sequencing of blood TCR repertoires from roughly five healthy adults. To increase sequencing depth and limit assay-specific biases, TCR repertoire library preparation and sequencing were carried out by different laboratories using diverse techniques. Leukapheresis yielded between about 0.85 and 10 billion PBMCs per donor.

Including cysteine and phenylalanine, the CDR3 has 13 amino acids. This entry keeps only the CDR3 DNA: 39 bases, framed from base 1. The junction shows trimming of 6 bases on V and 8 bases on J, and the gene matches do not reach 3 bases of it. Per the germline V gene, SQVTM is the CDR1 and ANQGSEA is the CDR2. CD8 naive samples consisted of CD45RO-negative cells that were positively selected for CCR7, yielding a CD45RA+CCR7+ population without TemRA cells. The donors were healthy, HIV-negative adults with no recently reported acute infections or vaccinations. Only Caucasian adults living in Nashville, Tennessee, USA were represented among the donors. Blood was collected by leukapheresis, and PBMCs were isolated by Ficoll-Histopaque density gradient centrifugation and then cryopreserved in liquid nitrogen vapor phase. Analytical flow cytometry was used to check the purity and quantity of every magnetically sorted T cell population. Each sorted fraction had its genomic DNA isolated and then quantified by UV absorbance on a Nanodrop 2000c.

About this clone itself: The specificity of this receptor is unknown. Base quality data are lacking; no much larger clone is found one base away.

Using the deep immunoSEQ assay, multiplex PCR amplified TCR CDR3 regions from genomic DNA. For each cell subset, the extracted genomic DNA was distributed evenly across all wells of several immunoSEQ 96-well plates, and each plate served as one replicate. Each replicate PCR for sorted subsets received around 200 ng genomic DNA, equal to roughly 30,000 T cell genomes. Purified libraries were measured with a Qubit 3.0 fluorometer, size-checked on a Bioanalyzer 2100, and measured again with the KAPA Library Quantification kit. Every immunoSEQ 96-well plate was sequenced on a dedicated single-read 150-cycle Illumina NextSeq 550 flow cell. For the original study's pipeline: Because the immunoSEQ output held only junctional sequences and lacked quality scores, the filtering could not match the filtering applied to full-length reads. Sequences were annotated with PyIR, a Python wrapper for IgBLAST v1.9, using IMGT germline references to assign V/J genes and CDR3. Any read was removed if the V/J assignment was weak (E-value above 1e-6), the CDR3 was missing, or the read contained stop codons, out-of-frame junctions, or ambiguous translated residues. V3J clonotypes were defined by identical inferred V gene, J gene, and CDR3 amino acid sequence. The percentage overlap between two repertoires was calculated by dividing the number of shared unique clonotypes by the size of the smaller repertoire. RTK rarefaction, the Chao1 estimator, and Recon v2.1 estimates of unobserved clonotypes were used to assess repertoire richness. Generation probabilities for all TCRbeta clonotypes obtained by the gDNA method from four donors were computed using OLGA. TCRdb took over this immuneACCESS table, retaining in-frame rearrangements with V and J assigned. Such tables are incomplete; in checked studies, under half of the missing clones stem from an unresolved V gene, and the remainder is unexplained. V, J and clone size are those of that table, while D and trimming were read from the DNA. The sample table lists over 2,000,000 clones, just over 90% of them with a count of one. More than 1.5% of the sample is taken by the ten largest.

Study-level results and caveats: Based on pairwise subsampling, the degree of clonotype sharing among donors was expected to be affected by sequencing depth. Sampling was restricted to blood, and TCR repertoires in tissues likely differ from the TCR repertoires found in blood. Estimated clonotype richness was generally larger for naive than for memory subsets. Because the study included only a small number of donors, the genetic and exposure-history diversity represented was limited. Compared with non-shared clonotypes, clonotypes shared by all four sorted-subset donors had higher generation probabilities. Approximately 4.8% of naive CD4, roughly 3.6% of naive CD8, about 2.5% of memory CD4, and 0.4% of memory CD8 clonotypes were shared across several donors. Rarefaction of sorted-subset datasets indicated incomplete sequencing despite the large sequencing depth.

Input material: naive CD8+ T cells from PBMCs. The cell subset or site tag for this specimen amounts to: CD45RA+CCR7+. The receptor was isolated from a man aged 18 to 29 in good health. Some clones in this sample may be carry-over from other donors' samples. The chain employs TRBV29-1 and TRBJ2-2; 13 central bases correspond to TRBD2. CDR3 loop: CSVVGLAGGELFF. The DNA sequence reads TGCAGCGTAGTGGGACTAGCGGGAGGGGAGCTGTTTTTT.